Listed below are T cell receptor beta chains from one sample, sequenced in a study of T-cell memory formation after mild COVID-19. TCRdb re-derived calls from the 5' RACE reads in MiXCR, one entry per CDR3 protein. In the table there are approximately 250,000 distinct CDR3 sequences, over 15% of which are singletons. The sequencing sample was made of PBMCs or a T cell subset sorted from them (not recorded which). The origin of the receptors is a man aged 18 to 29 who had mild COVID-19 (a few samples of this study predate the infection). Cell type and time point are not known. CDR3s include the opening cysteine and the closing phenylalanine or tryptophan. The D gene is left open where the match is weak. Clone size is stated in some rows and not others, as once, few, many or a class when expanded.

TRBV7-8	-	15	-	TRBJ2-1	CASSRVGGTHNEQFF	TGTGCCAGCAGCCGCGTGGGCGGGACCCACAATGAGCAGTTCTTC
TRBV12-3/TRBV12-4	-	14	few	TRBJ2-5	CASSSPGLPAAQYF	TGTGCCAGCAGTTCCCCAGGGCTCCCGGCGGCCCAGTACTTC
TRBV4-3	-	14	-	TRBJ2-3	CASSQPGRADTQYF	TGCGCCAGCAGCCAGCCTGGGAGAGCAGATACGCAGTATTTT
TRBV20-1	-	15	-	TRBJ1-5	CSAPSSGNPNQPQHF	TGCAGTGCTCCATCTTCGGGTAACCCCAATCAGCCCCAGCATTTT
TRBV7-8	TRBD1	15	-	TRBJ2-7	CASSGRDRVTYEQYF	TGTGCCAGCAGCGGCCGGGACAGGGTCACATACGAGCAGTACTTC
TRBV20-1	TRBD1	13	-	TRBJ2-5	CSALTGGVETQYF	TGCAGTGCTCTCACAGGGGGAGTGGAGACCCAGTACTTC
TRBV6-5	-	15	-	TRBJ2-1	CASSYGLGSYNEQFF	TGTGCCAGCAGTTACGGCCTTGGGTCCTACAATGAGCAGTTCTTC
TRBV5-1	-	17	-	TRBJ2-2	CASSLGVGGPNTGELFF	TGCGCCAGCAGCTTGGGAGTCGGGGGACCTAACACCGGGGAGCTGTTTTTT
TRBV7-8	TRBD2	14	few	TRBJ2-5	CASSHRAGGETQYF	TGTGCCAGCAGCCATCGGGCGGGAGGGGAGACCCAGTACTTC
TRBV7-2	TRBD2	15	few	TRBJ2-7	CASSPTSGGAYEQYF	TGTGCCAGCAGCCCTACTAGCGGGGGTGCGTACGAGCAGTACTTC
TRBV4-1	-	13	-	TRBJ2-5	CASSQAGKETQYF	TGCGCCAGCAGCCAAGCGGGGAAAGAGACCCAGTACTTC
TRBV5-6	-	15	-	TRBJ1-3	CASSRPGHLGNTIYF	TGTGCCAGCAGCAGACCGGGACATTTAGGAAACACCATATATTTT
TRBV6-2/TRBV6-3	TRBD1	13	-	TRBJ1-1	CASRMTPGQRSFF	TGTGCCAGCAGGATGACCCCGGGACAGCGTTCTTTCTTT
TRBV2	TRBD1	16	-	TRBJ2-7	CASRDPGQGFSYEQYF	TGTGCCAGCAGGGACCCGGGACAGGGGTTTTCCTACGAGCAGTACTTC
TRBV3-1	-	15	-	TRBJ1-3	CASSQELGSGNTIYF	TGTGCCAGCAGCCAAGAACTTGGGTCTGGAAACACCATATATTTT
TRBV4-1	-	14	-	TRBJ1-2	CASSQDPWDYGYTF	TGCGCCAGCAGCCAAGATCCCTGGGACTATGGCTACACCTTC
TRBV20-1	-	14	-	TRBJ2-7	CSASAGAGRYEQYF	TGCAGTGCTAGTGCGGGGGCCGGACGCTACGAGCAGTACTTC
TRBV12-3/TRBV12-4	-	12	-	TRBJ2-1	CASNIAVDEQFF	TGTGCCAGCAACATAGCAGTCGATGAGCAGTTCTTC
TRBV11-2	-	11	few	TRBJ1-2	CASSSLAGYTF	TGTGCCAGCAGCTCACTAGCTGGCTACACCTTC
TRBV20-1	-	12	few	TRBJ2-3	CSAESRVDTQYF	TGCAGTGCAGAGTCGAGGGTTGATACGCAGTATTTT
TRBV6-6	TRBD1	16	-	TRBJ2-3	CASRRTGGSSTDTQYF	TGTGCCAGCAGACGTACAGGGGGTTCTAGCACAGATACGCAGTATTTT
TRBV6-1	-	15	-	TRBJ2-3	CASSEWTASTDTQYF	TGTGCCAGCAGTGAATGGACAGCTAGCACAGATACGCAGTATTTT
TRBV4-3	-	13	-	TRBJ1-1	CASNRGMNTEAFF	TGCGCCAGCAACCGCGGGATGAACACTGAAGCTTTCTTT
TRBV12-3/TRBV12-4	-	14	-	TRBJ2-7	CASSSGRSSYEQYF	TGTGCCAGCAGTTCGGGTCGGAGCTCCTACGAGCAGTACTTC
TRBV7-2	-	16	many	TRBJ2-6	CASRQKRGSGANVLTF	TGTGCCAGCCGCCAAAAAAGGGGAAGTGGGGCCAACGTCCTGACTTTC
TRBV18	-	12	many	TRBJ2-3	CASSPSTDTQYF	TGTGCCAGCAGTCCTAGCACAGATACGCAGTATTTT